The rows below give T cell receptor beta chains drawn from one sample of a study of blood T cells in healthy people across ages. TCRdb ran MiXCR on the 5' RACE reads and lists one entry per CDR3 protein. The sample lists over 550,000 distinct CDR3 sequences; approximately 30% were seen once. The material sequenced was blood. The receptor set was obtained from a woman over 75 in good health. Each CDR3 is given with its conserved first and last residue.

TRBJ1-2 | TRBV4-1 | CASSQSQGTANYGYTF
TRBJ2-7 | TRBV20-1 | CSAPGDEQYF
TRBJ2-1 | TRBV30 | CAWSMELINEQFF
TRBJ1-6 | TRBV7-2 | CASSLGRNSPLHF
TRBJ2-7 | TRBV10-3 | CAISERDSSYEQYF
- | TRBV27 | CASSLSTSGGASYNEQYF
TRBJ2-7 | TRBV28 | CASSSSGTGDYEQYF
TRBJ2-7 | TRBV28 | CASSYPSGLTPYEQYF
TRBJ1-5 | TRBV18 | CASLQSLNQPQHF
TRBJ2-7 | TRBV20-1 | CSPGMGSYEQYF
TRBJ1-1 | TRBV7-2 | CASSLVRRGRGEAFF
TRBJ2-3 | TRBV3-1 | CASSQASGTFSRTDTQYF
TRBJ2-6 | TRBV7-2 | CASSKNPGTHSGANVLTF
TRBJ2-1 | TRBV4-2 | CASSQVRSSYNEQFF
TRBJ2-7 | TRBV5-1 | CASSTEGGAVYEQYF
TRBJ2-3 | TRBV7-8 | CASSLTSTGADTQYF
TRBJ2-1 | TRBV2 | CASSESLAGGREQFF
TRBJ2-1 | TRBV7-2 | CASRPIGTDYNEQFF
TRBJ2-5 | TRBV20-1 | CSAADRGETQYF
TRBJ1-2 | TRBV2 | CASSDARGGGYGCTF
TRBJ2-2 | TRBV12-3/TRBV12-4 | CASRSLQGRGTGELFF
TRBJ2-2 | TRBV27 | CASSFRQGDFGGELFF
TRBJ1-5 | TRBV30 | CAWSVRDREGQPQHF
TRBJ2-3 | TRBV6-5 | CASSYGGGRDTQYF
TRBJ1-2 | TRBV5-1 | CASSPDSSYGYTF
TRBJ2-1 | TRBV29-1 | CGVGGGAGGSHNEQFF
TRBJ2-4 | TRBV20-1 | CSASEVVAKNIQYF
TRBJ1-6 | TRBV6-1 | CASSDNGKNSPLHF
TRBJ2-1 | TRBV5-1 | CASSLEGTGFEQFF
TRBJ1-6 | TRBV6-1 | CASSDRTGGRSNSPLHF
TRBJ1-5 | TRBV20-1 | CSAIGGATLNQPQHF
TRBJ2-5 | TRBV12-3/TRBV12-4 | CASSLSARGETQYF
TRBJ1-2 | TRBV5-1 | CASSLQGGDGYTF
TRBJ1-1 | TRBV7-9 | CASTYVSGDGTEAFF
TRBJ2-3 | TRBV5-1 | CASSLETGRTDTQYF
TRBJ2-5 | TRBV3-1 | CASSLGRPSETQYF
TRBJ2-7 | TRBV7-9 | CASSLYGTDEQYF